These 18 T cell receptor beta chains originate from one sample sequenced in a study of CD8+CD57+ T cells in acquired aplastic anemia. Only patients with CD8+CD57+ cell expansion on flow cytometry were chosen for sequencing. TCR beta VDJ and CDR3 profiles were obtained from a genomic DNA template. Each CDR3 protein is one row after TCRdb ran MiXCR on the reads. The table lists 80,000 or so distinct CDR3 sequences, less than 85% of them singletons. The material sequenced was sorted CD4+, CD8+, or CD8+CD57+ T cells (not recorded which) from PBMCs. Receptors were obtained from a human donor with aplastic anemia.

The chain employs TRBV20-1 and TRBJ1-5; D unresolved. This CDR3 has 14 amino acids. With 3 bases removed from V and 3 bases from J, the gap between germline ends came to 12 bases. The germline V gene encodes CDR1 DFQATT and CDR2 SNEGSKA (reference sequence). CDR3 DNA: TGCAGTGCTAGGCGAGGGAATAACAATCAGCCCCAGCATTTT. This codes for CSARRGNNNQPQHF.

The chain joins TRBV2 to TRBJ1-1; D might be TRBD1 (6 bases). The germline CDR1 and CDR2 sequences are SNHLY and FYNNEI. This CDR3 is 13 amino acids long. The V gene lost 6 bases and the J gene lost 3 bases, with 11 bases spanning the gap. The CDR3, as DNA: TGTGCCAGCAGGTCGGACAGATACACTGAAGCTTTCTTT. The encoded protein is CASRSDRYTEAFF.

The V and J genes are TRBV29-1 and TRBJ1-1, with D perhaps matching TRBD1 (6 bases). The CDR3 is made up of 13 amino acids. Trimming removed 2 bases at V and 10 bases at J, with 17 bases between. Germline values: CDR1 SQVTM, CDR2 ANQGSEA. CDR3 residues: CSVETGQARGAFF. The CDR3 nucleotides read TGCAGCGTTGAAACGGGACAAGCCAGGGGAGCTTTCTTT.

CDR3 loop: CASSMRGTSYEQYF. The CDR3 DNA follows: TGTGCCAGTAGTATGAGGGGGACGTCCTACGAGCAGTACTTC. The J gene is TRBJ2-7, the V gene TRBV19, with D possibly matching TRBD1 (6 bases). Germline values: CDR1 LNHDA, CDR2 SQIVND (reference sequence). This CDR3 is built from 14 residues. V lost 3 bases to trimming and J lost 1 base, with 10 bases between them. Full variable domain (outside the CDR3, taken from reference TRBV19 and TRBJ2-7): DGGITQSPKYLFRKEGQNVTLSCEQNLNHDAMYWYRQDPGQGLRLIYYSQIVNDFQKGDIAEGYSVSREKKESFPLTVTSAQKNPTAFYLCASSMRGTSYEQYFGPGTRLTVT.

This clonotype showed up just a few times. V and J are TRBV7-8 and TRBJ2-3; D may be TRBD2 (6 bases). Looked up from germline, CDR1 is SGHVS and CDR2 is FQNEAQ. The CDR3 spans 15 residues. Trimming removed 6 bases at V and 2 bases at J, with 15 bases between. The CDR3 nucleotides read TGTGCCAGCAGGCCCTCGCCGGGACTCACAGATACGCAGTATTTT. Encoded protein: CASRPSPGLTDTQYF.

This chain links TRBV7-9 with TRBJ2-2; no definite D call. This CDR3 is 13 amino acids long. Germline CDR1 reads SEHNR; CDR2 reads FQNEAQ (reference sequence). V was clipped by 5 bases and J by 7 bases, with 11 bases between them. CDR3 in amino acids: CASSHRTYGELFF. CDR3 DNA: TGTGCCAGCAGCCATCGGACCTACGGGGAGCTGTTTTTT.

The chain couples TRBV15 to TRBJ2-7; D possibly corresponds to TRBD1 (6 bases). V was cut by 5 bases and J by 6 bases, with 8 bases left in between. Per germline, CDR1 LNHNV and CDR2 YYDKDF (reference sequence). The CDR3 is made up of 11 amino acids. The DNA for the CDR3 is TGTGCCACCAGCGGGGGCCTCGAGCAGTACTTC. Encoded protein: CATSGGLEQYF.

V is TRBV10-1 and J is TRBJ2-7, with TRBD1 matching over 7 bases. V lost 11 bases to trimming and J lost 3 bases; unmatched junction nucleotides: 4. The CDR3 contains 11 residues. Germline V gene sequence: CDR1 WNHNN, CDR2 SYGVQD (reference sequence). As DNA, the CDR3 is TGCGCCCGAGGGGGCGGCTACGAGCAGTACTTC. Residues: CARGGGYEQYF.

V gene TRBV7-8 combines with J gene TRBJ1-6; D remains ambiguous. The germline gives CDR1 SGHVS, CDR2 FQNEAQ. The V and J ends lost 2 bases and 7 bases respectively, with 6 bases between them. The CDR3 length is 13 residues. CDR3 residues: CASSLLGNSPLHF. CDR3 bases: TGTGCCAGCAGCTTACTTGGAAATTCACCCCTCCACTTT.

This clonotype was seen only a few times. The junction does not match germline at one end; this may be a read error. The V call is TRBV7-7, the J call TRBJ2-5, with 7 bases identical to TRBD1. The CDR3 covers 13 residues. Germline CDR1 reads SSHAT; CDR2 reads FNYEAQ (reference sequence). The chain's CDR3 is CASSLDREETQYF. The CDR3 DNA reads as TGTGCTAGCAGCTTAGACAGGGAAGAGACCCAGTACTTC.

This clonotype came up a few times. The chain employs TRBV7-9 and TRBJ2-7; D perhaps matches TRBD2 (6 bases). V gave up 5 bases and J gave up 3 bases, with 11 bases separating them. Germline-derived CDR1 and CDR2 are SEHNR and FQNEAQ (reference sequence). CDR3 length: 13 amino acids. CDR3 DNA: TGTGCCAGCAGCCCCCCCGGGGGCTACGAGCAGTACTTC. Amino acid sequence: CASSPPGGYEQYF.

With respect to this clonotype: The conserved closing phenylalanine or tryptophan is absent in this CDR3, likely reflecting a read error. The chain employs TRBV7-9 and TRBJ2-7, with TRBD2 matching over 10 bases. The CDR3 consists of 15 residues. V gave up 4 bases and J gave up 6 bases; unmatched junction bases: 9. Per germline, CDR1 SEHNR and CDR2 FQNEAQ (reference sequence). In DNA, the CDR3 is TGTGCCAGCAGCTCGGCCCCGGGACTAGCGCTCGAGCAGTACCTC. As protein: CASSSAPGLALEQYL.

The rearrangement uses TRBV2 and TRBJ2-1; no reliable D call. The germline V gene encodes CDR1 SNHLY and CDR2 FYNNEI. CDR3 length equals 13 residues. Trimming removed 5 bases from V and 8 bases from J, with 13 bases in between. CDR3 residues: CASSLGLKDEQFF. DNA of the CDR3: TGTGCCAGCAGTTTGGGGTTAAAGGATGAGCAGTTCTTC.

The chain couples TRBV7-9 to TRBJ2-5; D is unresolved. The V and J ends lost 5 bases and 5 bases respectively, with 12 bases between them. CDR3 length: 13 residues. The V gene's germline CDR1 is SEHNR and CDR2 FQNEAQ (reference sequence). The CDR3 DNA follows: TGTGCCAGCAGCGCAACTAAGCCGGAGACCCAGTACTTC. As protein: CASSATKPETQYF. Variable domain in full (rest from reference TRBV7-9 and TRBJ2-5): DTGVSQNPRHKITKRGQNVTFRCDPISEHNRLYWYRQTLGQGPEFLTYFQNEAQLEKSRLLSDRFSAERPKGSFSTLEIQRTEQGDSAMYLCASSATKPETQYFGPGTRLLVL.

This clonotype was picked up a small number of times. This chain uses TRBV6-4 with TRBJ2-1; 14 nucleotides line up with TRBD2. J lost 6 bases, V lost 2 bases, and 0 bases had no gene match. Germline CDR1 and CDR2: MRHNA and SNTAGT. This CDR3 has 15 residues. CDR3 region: CASSDGTSGGNEQFF. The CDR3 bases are TGTGCCAGCAGTGACGGGACTAGCGGGGGCAATGAGCAGTTCTTC.

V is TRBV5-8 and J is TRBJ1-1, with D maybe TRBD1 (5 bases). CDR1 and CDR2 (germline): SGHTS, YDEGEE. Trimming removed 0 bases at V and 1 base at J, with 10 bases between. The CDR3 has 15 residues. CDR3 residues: CASSLVTGANTEAFF. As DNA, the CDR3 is TGTGCCAGCAGCTTGGTTACAGGCGCGAACACTGAAGCTTTCTTT. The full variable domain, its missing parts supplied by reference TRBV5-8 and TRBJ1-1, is EAGVTQSPTHLIKTRGQQATLRCSPISGHTSVYWYQQALGLGLQFLLWYDEGEERNRGNFPPRFSGRQFPNYSSELNVNALELEDSALYLCASSLVTGANTEAFFGQGTRLTVV.

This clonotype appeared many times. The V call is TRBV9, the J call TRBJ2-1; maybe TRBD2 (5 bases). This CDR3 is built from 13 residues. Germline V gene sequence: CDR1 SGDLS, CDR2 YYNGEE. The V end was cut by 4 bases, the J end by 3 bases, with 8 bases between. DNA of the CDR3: TGTGCCAGCAGCCCAGGACTCTACAATGAGCAGTTCTTC. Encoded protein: CASSPGLYNEQFF.

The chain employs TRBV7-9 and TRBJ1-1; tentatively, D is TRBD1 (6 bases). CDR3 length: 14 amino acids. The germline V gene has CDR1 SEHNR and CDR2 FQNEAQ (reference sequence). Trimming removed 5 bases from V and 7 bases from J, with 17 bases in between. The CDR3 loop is CASSPRQVRGEAFF. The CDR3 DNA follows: TGTGCCAGCAGCCCTCGACAGGTGAGGGGTGAAGCTTTCTTT.